This T cell receptor (beta chain) was identified in a study of T cell responses to AZD1222 COVID-19 vaccine. As regards this clone: Its antigen is undetermined.

Assay: immunoSEQ multiplex PCR; the TCRdb copy retains only in-frame clones and omits some. The sample includes approximately 130,000 clones, 90% of them seen just once. Study outcomes and limitations: Only 6 or 7 people who got AZD1222 tested seropositive at baseline. Distributed over spike, vaccine-associated CD4 TCRs predominated at 160-218 and 743-854.

V was clipped by 6 bases and J by 7 bases; unmatched bases: 9. CDR3 length equals 14 residues. Germline loops: CDR1 SEHNR, CDR2 FQNEAQ (reference sequence). This specimen was peripheral blood, taken on day 0 of AZD1222 vaccination. The receptor's source is an adult in good health. V usage is TRBV7-9 and J usage is TRBJ2-4, with 7 nucleotides matching TRBD1. The CDR3 DNA sequence: TGTGCCAGCAGTCCCGGGACAGCGACTAACATTCAGTACTTC. Translation: CASSPGTATNIQYF.